This T cell receptor beta chain stems from a study of shared clonotypes between healthy human individuals. A note on this clone: The antigen remains undetermined.

Clones were read by immunoSEQ multiplex PCR, and TCRdb kept only the in-frame ones, dropping some. This repertoire shows over 75,000 clones, 60% to 70% found once; its top ten account for about 50%. Those who donated were healthy HIV-negative adults, with no recent acute infections or vaccinations reported. The authors combined CD45RO+ cells with CCR7-negative CD45RA+ TemRA cells as CD8 memory. Findings and caveats of the study: Non-shared clonotypes showed lower generation probabilities than clonotypes common to all four donors.

Germline V gives CDR1 SQVTM, CDR2 ANQGSEA. Trimming took off 6 bases at V and 2 bases at J, with 20 bases between the two ends. There are 15 residues in the CDR3. Sequencing was done on a sample of memory CD8+ T cells sorted from blood. Subset of the sample: CD45RO+ cells pooled with CCR7-negative TemRA cells. V usage is TRBV29-1 and J usage is TRBJ2-7; D is perhaps TRBD1 or TRBD2 (5 bases each). The origin of this receptor is a man aged 25-40 years in good health. The CDR3 coding sequence is TGCAGCGTCACGAAGAGAAGGGGAGCGACCTACGAGCAGTACTTC. Translating gives CSVTKRRGATYEQYF.